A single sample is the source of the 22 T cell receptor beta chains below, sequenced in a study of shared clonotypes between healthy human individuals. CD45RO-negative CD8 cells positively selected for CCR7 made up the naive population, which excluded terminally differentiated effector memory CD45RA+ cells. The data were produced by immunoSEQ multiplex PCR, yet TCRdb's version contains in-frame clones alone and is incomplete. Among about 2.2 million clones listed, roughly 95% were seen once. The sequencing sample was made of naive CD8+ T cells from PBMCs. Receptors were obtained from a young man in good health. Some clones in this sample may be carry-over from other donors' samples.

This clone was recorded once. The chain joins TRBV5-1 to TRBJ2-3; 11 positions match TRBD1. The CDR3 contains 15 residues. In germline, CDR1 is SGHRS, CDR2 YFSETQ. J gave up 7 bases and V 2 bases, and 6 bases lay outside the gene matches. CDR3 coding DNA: TGCGCCAGCAGCTTAGGACAGGGGGCGGAATATACGCAGTATTTT. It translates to CASSLGQGAEYTQYF.

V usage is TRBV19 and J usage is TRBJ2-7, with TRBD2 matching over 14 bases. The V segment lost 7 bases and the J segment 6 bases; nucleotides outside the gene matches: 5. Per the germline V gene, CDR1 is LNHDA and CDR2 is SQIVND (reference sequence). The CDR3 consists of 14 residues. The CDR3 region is CASTPGLAGAEQYF. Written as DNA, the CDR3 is TGTGCCAGTACCCCGGGACTAGCGGGAGCCGAGCAGTACTTC.

Here the CDR3 reads CASSLSWDRANTGELFF. CDR3 DNA: TGTGCCAGCAGTTTATCTTGGGACAGGGCGAACACCGGGGAGCTGTTTTTT. V usage is TRBV27 and J usage is TRBJ2-2; 9 bases are a match to TRBD1. This CDR3 contains 17 residues. Unmatched junction bases numbered 2, after V lost 0 bases and J lost 0 bases. From germline, CDR1 is MNHEY and CDR2 SMNVEV (reference sequence).

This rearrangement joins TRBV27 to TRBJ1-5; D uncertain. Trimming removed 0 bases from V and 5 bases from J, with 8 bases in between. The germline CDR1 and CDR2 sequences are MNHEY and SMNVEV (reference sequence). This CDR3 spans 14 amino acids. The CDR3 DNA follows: TGTGCCAGCAGTTTATCGCGTAGTTATCAGCCCCAGCATTTT. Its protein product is CASSLSRSYQPQHF.

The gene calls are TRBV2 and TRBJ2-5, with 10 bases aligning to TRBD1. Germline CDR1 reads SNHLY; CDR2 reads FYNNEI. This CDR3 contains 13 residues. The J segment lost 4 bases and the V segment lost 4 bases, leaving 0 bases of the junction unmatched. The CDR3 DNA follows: TGTGCCAGCAGTGGGACAGGGGGAGAGACCCAGTACTTC. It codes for CASSGTGGETQYF.

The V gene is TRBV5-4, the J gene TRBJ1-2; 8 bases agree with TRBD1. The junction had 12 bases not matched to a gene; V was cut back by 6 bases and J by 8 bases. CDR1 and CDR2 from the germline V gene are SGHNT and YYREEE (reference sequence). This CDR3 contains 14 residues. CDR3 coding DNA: TGTGCCAGCACCCTCAGGGGACAGGCGCACGGCTACACCTTC. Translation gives CASTLRGQAHGYTF.

CDR3 in amino acids: CASSAPYLEQYF. In nucleotides, the CDR3 is TGTGCCAGTAGTGCCCCATACCTCGAGCAGTACTTC. The chain combines TRBV7-8 with TRBJ2-7; no reliable D call. With 9 bases removed from V and 6 bases from J, the gap between germline ends came to 15 bases. This CDR3 is built from 12 residues. From germline, CDR1 is SGHVS and CDR2 FQNEAQ.

Here the CDR3 DNA reads TGTGCCAGCAGCCCAGGAGGACAGACCTTCTACGAGCAGTACTTC. Residues: CASSPGGQTFYEQYF. This chain connects TRBV7-9 to TRBJ2-7, with a tentative D call TRBD1 (6 bases). Germline values: CDR1 SEHNR, CDR2 FQNEAQ (reference sequence). This CDR3 contains 15 residues. The V end was cut by 5 bases, the J end by 3 bases, with 17 bases between.

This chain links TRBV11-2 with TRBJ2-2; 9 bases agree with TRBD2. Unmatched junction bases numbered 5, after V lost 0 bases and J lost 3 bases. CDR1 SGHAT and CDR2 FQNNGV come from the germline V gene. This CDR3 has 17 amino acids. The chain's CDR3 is CASSLEALAGYTGELFF. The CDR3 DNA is TGTGCCAGCAGCTTAGAGGCTCTAGCGGGGTACACCGGGGAGCTGTTTTTT.

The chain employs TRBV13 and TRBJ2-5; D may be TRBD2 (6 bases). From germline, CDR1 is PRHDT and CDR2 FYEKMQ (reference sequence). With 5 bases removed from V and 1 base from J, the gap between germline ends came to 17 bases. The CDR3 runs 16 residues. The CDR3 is CASSPPWEASQETQYF. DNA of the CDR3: TGTGCCAGCAGCCCGCCATGGGAGGCCTCCCAAGAGACCCAGTACTTC.

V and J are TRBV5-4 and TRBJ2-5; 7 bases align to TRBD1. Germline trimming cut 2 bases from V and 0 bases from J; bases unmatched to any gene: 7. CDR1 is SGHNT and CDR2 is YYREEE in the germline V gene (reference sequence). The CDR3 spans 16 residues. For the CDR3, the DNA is TGTGCCAGCAGCTTCCGACAGGGACCCTACCAAGAGACCCAGTACTTC. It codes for CASSFRQGPYQETQYF.

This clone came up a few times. The CDR3 DNA is TGTGCCAGCAGTCCCGACCGGGCTCCTCATGAAAAACTGTTTTTT. Translated, it gives CASSPDRAPHEKLFF. This chain connects TRBV27 to TRBJ1-4; no reliable D call. CDR3 length: 15 residues. Germline-derived CDR1 and CDR2 are MNHEY and SMNVEV (reference sequence). V lost 5 bases and J 6 bases, leaving 16 bases between the germline ends. Together with reference TRBV27 and TRBJ1-4, the CDR3 gives the full variable domain: EAQVTQNPRYLITVTGKKLTVTCSQNMNHEYMSWYRQDPGLGLRQIYYSMNVEVTDKGDVPEGYKVSRKEKRNFPLILESPSPNQTSLYFCASSPDRAPHEKLFFGSGTQLSVL.

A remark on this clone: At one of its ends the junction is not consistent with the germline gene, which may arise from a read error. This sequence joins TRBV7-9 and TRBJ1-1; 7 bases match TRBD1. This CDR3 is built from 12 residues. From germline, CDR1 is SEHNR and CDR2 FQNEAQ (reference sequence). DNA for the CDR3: TGTGCCAGCACCTTAGGGGGACAGGAAGCTTTCTTT. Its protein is CASTLGGQEAFF.

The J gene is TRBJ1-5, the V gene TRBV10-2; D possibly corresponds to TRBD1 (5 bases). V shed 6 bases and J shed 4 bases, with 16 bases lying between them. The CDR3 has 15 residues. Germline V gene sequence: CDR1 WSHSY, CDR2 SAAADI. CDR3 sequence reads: CASSLSGARNQPQHF. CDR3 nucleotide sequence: TGCGCCAGCAGCCTTTCCGGGGCAAGGAATCAGCCCCAGCATTTT.

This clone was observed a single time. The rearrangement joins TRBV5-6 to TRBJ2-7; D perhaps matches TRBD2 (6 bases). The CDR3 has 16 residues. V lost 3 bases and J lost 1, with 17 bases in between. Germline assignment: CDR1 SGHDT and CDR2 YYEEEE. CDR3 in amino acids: CASSSGLGLLSYEQYF. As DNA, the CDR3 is TGTGCCAGCAGCTCCGGGCTGGGACTCCTGTCCTACGAGCAGTACTTC.

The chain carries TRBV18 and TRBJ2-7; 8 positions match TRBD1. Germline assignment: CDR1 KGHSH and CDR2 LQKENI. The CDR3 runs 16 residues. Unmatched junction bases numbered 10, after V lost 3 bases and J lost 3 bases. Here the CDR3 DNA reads TGTGCCAGCTCACCCCCCCGGGGACAGGAGATCTACGAGCAGTACTTC. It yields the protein CASSPPRGQEIYEQYF.

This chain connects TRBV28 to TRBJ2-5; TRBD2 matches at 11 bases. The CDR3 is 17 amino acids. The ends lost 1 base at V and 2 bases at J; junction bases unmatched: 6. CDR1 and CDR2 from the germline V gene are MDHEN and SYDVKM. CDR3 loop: CASSLSLGLADQETQYF. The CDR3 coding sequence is TGTGCCAGCAGTTTATCATTGGGACTAGCGGATCAAGAGACCCAGTACTTC.

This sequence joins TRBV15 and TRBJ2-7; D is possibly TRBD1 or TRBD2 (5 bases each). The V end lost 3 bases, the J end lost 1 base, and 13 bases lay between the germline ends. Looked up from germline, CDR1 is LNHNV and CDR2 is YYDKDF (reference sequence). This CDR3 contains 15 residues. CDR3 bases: TGTGCCACCAGCAGCGAGGGGACCAGGTCCTACGAGCAGTACTTC. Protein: CATSSEGTRSYEQYF.

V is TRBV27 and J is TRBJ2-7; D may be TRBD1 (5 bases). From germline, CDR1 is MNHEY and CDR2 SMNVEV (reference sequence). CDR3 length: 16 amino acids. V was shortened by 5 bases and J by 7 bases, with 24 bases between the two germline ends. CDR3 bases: TGTGCCAGCAGTCTAACCACTCGCACCAGGGATAGAGAGCAGTACTTC. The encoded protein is CASSLTTRTRDREQYF.

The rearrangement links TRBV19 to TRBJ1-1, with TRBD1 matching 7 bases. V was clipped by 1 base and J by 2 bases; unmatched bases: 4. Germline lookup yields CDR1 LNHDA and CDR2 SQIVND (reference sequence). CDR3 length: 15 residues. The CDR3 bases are TGTGCCAGTAGTATAGGGGACAGACAAAACACTGAAGCTTTCTTT. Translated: CASSIGDRQNTEAFF.

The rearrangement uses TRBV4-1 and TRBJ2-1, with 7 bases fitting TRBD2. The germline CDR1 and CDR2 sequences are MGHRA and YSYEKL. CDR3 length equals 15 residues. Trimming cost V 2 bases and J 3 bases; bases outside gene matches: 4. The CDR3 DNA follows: TGCGCCAGCAGCCAAAAAGGGACTAACTACAATGAGCAGTTCTTC. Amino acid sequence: CASSQKGTNYNEQFF.

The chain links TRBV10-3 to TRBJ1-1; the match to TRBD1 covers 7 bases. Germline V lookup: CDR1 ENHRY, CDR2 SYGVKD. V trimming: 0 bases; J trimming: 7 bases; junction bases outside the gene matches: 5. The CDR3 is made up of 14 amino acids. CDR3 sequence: CAISESRQGIEAFF. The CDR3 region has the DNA TGTGCCATCAGTGAGTCTCGACAGGGAATTGAAGCTTTCTTT.